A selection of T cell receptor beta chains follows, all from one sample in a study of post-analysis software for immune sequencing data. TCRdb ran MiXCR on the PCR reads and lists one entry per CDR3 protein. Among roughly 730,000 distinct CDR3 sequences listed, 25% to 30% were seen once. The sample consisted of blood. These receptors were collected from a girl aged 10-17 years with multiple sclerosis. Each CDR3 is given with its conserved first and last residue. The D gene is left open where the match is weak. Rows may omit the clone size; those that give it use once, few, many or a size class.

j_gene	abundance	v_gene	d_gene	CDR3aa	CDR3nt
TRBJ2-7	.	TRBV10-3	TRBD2	CAIGGLAGGGYEQYF	TGTGCCATCGGGGGACTAGCGGGAGGGGGGTACGAGCAGTACTTC
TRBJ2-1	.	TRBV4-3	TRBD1	CASSTGTGMVHEQFF	TGCGCCAGCAGCACCGGGACAGGGATGGTCCATGAGCAGTTCTTC
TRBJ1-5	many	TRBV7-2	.	CASSFLVDQPQHF	TGTGCCAGCAGCTTTTTAGTTGATCAGCCCCAGCATTTT
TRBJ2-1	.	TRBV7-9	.	CASSLSGPYEQFF	TGTGCCAGCAGCTTATCGGGGCCGTACGAGCAGTTCTTC
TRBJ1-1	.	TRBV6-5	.	CASSSYGALYEAFF	TGTGCCAGCAGTTCGTACGGGGCGCTATATGAAGCTTTCTTT
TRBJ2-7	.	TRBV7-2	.	CASSGENSYEQYF	TGTGCCAGCAGTGGGGAAAACTCCTACGAGCAGTACTTC
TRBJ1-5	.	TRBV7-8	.	CASSLERRPNQPQHF	TGTGCCAGCAGCTTAGAGCGCAGGCCAAACCAGCCCCAGCATTTT
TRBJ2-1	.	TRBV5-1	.	CASSLARGAGAEQFF	TGCGCCAGCAGCTTGGCCCGGGGCGCCGGGGCTGAGCAGTTCTTC
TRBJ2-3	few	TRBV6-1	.	CASSDLTEARTDTQYF	TGTGCCAGCAGTGACTTGACCGAGGCCCGTACAGATACGCAGTATTTT
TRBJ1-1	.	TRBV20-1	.	CSARGRGIGRAFF	TGCAGTGCTAGAGGTAGGGGGATAGGCAGAGCTTTCTTT
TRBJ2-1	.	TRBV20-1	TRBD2	CSASQSAGGPNEQFF	TGCAGTGCTTCCCAGTCGGCGGGGGGCCCCAATGAGCAGTTCTTC
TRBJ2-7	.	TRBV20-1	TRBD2	CSANPGTSGYYEQYF	TGCAGTGCTAACCCCGGGACTAGCGGTTACTACGAGCAGTACTTC
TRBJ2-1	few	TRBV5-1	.	CASSLGGRLGSYNEQFF	TGCGCCAGCAGCTTGGGGGGGAGGTTGGGCTCCTACAATGAGCAGTTCTTC
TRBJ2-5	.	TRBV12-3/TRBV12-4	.	CASSFNQLETQYF	TGTGCCAGCAGTTTTAACCAATTAGAGACCCAGTACTTC
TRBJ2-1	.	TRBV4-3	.	CASSQDSRESVSSYNEQFF	TGCGCCAGCAGCCAAGATAGCCGGGAGTCTGTGTCCTCCTACAATGAGCAGTTCTTC
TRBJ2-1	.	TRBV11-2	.	CASSLGRGGDEQFF	TGTGCCAGCAGCTTGGGGCGCGGAGGCGATGAGCAGTTCTTC
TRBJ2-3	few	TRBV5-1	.	CASSFWDSQRYF	TGCGCCAGCAGCTTTTGGGACTCACAGAGGTATTTT
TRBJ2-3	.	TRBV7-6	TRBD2	CASSRTPGGSTDTQYF	TGTGCCAGCAGCCGAACTCCGGGAGGTAGCACAGATACGCAGTATTTT
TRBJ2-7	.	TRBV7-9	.	CASSGRIGTYEQYF	TGTGCCAGCAGCGGGCGGATCGGGACCTACGAGCAGTACTTC
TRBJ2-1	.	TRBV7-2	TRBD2	CASTFTSGSINEQFF	TGTGCCAGCACCTTTACTAGCGGGAGTATAAATGAGCAGTTCTTC
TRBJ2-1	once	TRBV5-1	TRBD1	CASSYGQGNVDEQFF	TGCGCCAGCAGCTACGGACAGGGAAATGTCGATGAGCAGTTCTTC
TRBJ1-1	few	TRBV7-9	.	CASSFGAGDEAFF	TGTGCCAGCAGCTTCGGGGCAGGGGATGAAGCTTTCTTT
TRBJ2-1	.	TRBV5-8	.	CATNQEQGHNEQFF	TGTGCCACCAACCAGGAACAGGGTCACAATGAGCAGTTCTTC
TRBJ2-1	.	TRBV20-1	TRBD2	CSARSRAGMGNEQFF	TGCAGTGCTAGAAGCCGAGCGGGAATGGGCAATGAGCAGTTCTTC
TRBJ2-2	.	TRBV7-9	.	CASSAVGYTGELFF	TGTGCCAGCAGCGCCGTTGGGTACACCGGGGAGCTGTTTTTT
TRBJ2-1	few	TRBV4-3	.	CASSQEAGMAWGNEQFF	TGCGCCAGCAGCCAAGAAGCCGGGATGGCATGGGGAAATGAGCAGTTCTTC
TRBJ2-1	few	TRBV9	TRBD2	CASSVEGKREGENNEQFF	TGTGCCAGCAGCGTTGAGGGGAAGCGGGAGGGCGAAAACAATGAGCAGTTCTTC
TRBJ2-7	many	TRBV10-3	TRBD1	CAISGQGSYEQYF	TGTGCCATCAGCGGACAGGGGTCCTACGAGCAGTACTTC